This T cell receptor (beta chain) appears in the sequencing data of a study of T cells in Graves' hyperthyroidism and ophthalmopathy. General observations from the study: Through a model of 13 V-J features, ophthalmopathy was separated from stable hyperthyroidism.

Amplified regions were TCR beta CDR3 sequences from RNA transcripts. Primed by the HTBI set, a first-round RT-PCR was run on the TCR CDR3. MiXCR, applied by TCRdb to the multiplex PCR reads, yields one record per CDR3 protein. This table holds 600,000 or so distinct CDR3 sequences, about 43% found once. A word on this clonotype: Its target is not known.

The clonotype comes from a woman between 18 and 29 years old with Graves' hyperthyroidism. Sequencing input: peripheral blood or thyroid tissue (not recorded which).

CDR3 loop: CASSLTLLSYEQYF. The CDR3 DNA reads TGTGCCAGCAGCTTAACACTACTAAGCTACGAGCAGTACTTC. The V gene is TRBV7-3, the J gene TRBJ2-7; unclear D gene. The CDR3 totals 14 residues. Germline-derived CDR1 and CDR2 are SGHTA and FQGTGA. V was clipped by 0 bases and J by 3 bases, with 9 bases between them.